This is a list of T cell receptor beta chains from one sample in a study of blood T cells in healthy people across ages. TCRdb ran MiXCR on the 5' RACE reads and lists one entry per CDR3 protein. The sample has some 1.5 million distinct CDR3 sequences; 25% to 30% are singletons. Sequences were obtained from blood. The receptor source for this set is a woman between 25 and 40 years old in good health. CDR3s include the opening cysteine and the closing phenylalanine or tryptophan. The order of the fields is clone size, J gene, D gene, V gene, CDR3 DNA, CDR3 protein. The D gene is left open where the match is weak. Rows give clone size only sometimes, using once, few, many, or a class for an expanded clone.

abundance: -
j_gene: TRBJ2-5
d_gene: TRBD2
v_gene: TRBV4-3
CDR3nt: TGCGCCAGCAGCCAAGAGAGGACTAGCTTGGGGGAGACCCAGTACTTC
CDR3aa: CASSQERTSLGETQYF

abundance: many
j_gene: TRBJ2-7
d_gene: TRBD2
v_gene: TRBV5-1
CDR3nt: TGCGCCAGCACCGATCCTCTAGCGGGAGTAGGCTACGAGCAGTACTTC
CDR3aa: CASTDPLAGVGYEQYF

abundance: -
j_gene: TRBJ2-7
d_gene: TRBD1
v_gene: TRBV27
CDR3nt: TGTGCCAGCAGGGGACAGGGGGCGGGGAGCTCCTACGAGCAGTACTTC
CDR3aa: CASRGQGAGSSYEQYF

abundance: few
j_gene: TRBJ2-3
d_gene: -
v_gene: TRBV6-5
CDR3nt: TGTGCCAGTAGTCGGATGTTGGCAGATACGCAGTATTTT
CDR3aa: CASSRMLADTQYF

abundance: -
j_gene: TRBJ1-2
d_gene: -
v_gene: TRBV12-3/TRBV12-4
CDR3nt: TGTGCCAGCAGTTCAAGACTCTATGGCTACACCTTC
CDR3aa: CASSSRLYGYTF

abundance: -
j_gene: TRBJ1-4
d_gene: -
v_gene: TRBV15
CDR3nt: TGTGCCACCAGGGAGTCAGGTCGCCCTGAAAAACTGTTTTTT
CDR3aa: CATRESGRPEKLFF

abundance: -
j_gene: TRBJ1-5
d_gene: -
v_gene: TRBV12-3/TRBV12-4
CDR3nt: TGTGCCAGCAGGTCCGAGGGGGATCAGCCCCAGCATTTT
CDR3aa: CASRSEGDQPQHF

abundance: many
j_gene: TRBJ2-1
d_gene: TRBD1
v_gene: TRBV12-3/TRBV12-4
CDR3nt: TGTGCCAGCAGACCTGGACAGGGGGGCTCCTACAATGAGCAGTTCTTC
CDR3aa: CASRPGQGGSYNEQFF

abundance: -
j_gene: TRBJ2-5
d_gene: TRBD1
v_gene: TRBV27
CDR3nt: TGTGCCAGCAGTTTATCGATTGGGACAGGGAAAGAGACCCAGTACTTC
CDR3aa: CASSLSIGTGKETQYF

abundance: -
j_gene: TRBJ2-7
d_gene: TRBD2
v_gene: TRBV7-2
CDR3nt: TGTGCCAGCAGCTTAGTCCGGGCTAGCGGCTCCGAACGGCATTTCTTC
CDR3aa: CASSLVRASGSERHFF

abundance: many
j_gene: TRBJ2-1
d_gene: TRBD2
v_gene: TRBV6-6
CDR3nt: TGTGCCAGCAGTGCACGGGGACTAGCGGGGGAGGGTGAGCAGTTCTTC
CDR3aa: CASSARGLAGEGEQFF

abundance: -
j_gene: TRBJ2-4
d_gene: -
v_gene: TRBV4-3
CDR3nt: TGCGCCAGCAGCCAAGTTGTGGGGACCGCCACTGGAGAGCAGTACTTC
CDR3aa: CASSQVVGTATGEQYF

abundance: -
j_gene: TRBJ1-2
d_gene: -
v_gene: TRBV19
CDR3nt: TGTGCCAGTACGGTATCCACCCCCTCTACTTTTGGCTACACCTTC
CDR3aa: CASTVSTPSTFGYTF

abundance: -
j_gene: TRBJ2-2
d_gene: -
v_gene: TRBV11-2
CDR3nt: TGTGCCAGCAGCTTAGACAGGGGCGGGGAGCTGTTTTTT
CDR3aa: CASSLDRGGELFF

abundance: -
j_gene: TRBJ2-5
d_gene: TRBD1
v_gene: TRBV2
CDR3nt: TGTGCCAGCAGTCCAGACAGGGATATTTTGAAGTACCAAGAGACCCAGTACTTC
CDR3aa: CASSPDRDILKYQETQYF

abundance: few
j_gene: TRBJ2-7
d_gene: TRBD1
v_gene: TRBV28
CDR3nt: TGTGCCAGCAATAGACAGGGGAACCCCTACGAGCAGTACTTC
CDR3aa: CASNRQGNPYEQYF

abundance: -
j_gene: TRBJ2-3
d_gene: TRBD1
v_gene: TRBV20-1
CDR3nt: TGCAGTGCCGGTACAGGGGGAGATACGCAGTATTTT
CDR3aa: CSAGTGGDTQYF

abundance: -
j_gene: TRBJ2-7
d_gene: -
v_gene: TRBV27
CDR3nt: TGTTCCAGCAGTCAAGACAGGCAACCCGTTGAGGCCTACGAGCAGTACTTC
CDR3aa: CSSSQDRQPVEAYEQYF

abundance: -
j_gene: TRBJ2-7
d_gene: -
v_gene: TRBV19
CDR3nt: TGTGCCAGTCGAAAGGGGGAGCGGGGCTACGAGCAGTACTTC
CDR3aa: CASRKGERGYEQYF

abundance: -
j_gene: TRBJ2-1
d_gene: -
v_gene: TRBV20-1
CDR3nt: TGCAGTGCTAGTGCACAGGCTGAGAGTGATGAGCAGTTCTTC
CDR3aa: CSASAQAESDEQFF

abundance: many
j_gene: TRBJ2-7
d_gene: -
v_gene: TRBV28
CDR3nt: TGTGCCAGCAGTTTCTTCAGGGTAAAGTACGAGCAGTACTTC
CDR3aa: CASSFFRVKYEQYF

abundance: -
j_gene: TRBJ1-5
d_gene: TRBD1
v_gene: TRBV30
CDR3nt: TGTGCCTGGAGTATAGGACAGGGTTTACTTCAGCCCCAGCATTTT
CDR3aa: CAWSIGQGLLQPQHF

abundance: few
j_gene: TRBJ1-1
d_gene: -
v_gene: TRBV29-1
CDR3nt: TGCAGCGTTTCTTGGACAGAGAACACTGAAGCTTTCTTT
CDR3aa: CSVSWTENTEAFF

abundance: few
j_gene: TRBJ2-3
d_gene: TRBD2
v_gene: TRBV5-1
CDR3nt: TGCGCCAGCAGCATTAGCGGGGCCCGCACAGATACGCAGTATTTT
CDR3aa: CASSISGARTDTQYF

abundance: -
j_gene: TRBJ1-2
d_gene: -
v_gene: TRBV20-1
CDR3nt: TGCAGTGCAATCCGGGACATGACAAACCCCGGCTACACCTTC
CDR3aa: CSAIRDMTNPGYTF